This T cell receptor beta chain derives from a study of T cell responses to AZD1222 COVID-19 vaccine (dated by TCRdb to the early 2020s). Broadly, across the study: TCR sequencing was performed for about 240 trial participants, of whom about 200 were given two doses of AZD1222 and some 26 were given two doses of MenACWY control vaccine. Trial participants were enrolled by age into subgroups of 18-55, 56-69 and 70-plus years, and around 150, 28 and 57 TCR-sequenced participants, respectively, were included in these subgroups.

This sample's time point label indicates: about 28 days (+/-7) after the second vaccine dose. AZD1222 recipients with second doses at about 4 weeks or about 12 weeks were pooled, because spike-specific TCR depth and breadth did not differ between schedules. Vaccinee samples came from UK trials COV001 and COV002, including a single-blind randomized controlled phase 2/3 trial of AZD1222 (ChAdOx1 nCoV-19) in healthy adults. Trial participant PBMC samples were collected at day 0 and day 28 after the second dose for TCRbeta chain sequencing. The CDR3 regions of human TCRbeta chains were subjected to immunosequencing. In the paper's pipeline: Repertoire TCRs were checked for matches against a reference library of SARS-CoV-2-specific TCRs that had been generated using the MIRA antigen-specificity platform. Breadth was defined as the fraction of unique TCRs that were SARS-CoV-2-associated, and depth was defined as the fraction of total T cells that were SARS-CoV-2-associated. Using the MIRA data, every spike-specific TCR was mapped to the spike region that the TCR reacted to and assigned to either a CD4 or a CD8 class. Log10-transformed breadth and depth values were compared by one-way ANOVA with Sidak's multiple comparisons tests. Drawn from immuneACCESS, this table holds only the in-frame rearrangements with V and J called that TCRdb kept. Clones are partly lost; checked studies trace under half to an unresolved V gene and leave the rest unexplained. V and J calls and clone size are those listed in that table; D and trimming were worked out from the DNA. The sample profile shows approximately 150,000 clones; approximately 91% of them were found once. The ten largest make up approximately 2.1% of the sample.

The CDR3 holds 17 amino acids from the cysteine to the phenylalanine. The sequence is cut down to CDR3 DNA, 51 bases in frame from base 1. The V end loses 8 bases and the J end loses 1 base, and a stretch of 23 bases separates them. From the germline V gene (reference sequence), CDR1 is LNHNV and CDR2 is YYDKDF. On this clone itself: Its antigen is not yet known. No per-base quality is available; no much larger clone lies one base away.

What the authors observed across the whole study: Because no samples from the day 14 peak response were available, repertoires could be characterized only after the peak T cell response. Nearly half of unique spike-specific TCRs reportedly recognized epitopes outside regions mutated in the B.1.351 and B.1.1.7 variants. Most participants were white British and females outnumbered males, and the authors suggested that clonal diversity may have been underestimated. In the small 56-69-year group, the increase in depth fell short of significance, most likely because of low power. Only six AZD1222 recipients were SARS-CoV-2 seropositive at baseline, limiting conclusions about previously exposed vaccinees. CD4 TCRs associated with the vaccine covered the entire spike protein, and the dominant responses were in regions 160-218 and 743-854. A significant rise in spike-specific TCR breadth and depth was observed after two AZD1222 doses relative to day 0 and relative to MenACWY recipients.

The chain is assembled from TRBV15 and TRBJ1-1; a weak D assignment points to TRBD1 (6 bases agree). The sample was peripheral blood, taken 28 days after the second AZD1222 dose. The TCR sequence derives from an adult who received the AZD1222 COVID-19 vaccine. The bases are TGTGCCACCCCAAAATACCGGGACATAAACTGGAACACTGAAGCTTTCTTT. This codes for CATPKYRDINWNTEAFF.